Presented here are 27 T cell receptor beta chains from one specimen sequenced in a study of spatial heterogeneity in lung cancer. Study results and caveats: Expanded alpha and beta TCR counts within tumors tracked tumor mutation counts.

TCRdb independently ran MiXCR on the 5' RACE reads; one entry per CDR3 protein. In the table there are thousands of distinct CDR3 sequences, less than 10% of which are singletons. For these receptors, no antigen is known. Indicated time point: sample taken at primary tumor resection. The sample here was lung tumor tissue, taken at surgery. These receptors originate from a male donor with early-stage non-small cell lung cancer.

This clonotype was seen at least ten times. CDR3 amino acids: CSVLTGSYEQYF. The CDR3 nucleotides read TGCAGCGTTCTGACAGGAAGCTACGAGCAGTACTTC. The chain recombines TRBV29-1 with TRBJ2-7; perhaps TRBD1 as D (6 bases). The CDR3 runs to 12 residues. Deletions cut 5 bases from V and 3 bases from J, with 11 bases between. The germline CDR1 and CDR2 sequences are SQVTM and ANQGSEA.

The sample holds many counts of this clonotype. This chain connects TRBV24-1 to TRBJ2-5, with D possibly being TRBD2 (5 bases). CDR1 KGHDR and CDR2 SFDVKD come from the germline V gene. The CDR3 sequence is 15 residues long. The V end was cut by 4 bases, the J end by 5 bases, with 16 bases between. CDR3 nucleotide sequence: TGTGCCACCAGTGACCGGGATTCAGCGGCGGAGACCCAGTACTTC. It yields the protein CATSDRDSAAETQYF.

CDR3 protein: CSAGTVTDTQYF. Written as DNA, the CDR3 is TGCAGTGCAGGGACAGTCACAGATACGCAGTATTTT. The chain couples TRBV20-1 to TRBJ2-3; 7 nucleotides match TRBD1. The CDR3 loop spans 12 amino acids. CDR1 is DFQATT and CDR2 is SNEGSKA in the germline V gene (reference sequence). The V segment lost 6 bases and the J segment 2 bases; nucleotides outside the gene matches: 2.

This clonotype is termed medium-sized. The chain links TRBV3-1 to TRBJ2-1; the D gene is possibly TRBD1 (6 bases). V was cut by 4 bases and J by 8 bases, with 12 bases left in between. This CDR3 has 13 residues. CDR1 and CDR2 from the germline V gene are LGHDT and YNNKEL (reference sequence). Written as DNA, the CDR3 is TGTGCCAGCAGCCCCAGGGGCGTATATGAGCAGTTCTTC. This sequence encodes CASSPRGVYEQFF.

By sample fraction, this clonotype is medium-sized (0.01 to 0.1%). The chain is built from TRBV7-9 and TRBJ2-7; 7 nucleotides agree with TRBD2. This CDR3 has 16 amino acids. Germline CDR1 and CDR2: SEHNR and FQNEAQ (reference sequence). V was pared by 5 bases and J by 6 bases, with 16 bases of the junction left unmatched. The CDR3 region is CASSAGSGTTGGEQYF. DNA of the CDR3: TGTGCCAGCAGCGCCGGGAGCGGGACGACCGGGGGCGAGCAGTACTTC.

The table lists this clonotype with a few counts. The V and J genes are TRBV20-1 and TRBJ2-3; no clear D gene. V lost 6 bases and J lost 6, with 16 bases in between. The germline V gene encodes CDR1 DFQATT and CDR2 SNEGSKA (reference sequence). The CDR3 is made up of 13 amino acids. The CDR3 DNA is TGCAGTGCCAAGAGCCCGAGCTCGGATACGCAGTATTTT. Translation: CSAKSPSSDTQYF.

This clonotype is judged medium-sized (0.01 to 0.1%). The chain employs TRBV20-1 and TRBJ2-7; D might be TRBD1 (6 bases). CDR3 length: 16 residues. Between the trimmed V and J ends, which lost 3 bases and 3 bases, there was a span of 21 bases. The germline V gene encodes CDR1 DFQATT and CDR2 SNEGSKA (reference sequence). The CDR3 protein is CSASSAPRGMNYEQYF. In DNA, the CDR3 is TGCAGTGCTAGTAGCGCTCCCAGGGGAATGAACTACGAGCAGTACTTC.

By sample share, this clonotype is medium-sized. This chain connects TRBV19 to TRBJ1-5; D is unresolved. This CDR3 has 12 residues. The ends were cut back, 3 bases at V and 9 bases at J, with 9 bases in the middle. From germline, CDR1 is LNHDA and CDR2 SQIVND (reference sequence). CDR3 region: CASSILNGPQHF. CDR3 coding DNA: TGTGCCAGTAGTATTTTGAATGGGCCCCAGCATTTT.

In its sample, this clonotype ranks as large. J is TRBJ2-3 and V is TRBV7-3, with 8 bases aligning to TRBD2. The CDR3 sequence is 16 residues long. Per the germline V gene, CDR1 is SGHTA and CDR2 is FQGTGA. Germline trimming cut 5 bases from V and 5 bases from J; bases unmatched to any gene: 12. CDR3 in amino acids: CASSQTGGLAKDTQYF. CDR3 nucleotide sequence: TGTGCCAGCAGCCAAACGGGGGGGCTAGCCAAAGATACGCAGTATTTT.

The CDR3 reads CASSSFSTEQFF. CDR3 DNA sequence: TGTGCCAGCAGCTCATTTAGCACTGAGCAGTTCTTC. The chain links TRBV7-3 to TRBJ2-1; D remains unclear. Trimming removed 4 bases from V and 9 bases from J, with 10 bases in between. The CDR3 totals 12 residues. CDR1 is SGHTA and CDR2 is FQGTGA in the germline V gene.

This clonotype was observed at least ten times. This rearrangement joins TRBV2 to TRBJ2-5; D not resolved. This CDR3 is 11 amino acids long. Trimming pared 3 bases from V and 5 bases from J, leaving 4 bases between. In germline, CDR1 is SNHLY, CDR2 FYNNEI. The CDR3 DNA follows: TGTGCCAGCAGTGACCGGGAGACCCAGTACTTC. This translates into CASSDRETQYF.

CDR3 amino acids: CASSFYGTVYEQYF. CDR3 bases: TGCGCCAGCAGCTTTTACGGGACAGTCTACGAGCAGTACTTC. This chain links TRBV5-1 with TRBJ2-7; 7 positions match TRBD1. With 2 bases clipped from V and 3 bases from J, the junction kept 5 bases outside the gene matches. Germline loops: CDR1 SGHRS, CDR2 YFSETQ. There are 14 residues in the CDR3.

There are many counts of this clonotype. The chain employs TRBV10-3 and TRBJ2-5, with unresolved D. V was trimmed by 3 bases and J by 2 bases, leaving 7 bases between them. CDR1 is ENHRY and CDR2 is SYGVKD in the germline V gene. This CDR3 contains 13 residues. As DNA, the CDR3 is TGTGCCATCAGTGATTCTACTCAAGAGACCCAGTACTTC. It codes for CAISDSTQETQYF.

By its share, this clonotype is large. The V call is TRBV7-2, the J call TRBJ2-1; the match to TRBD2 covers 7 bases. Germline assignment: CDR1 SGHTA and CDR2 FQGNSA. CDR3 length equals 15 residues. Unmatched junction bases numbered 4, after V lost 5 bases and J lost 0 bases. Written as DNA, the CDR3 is TGTGCCAGCAGCCAGAGCGGGAACTCCTACAATGAGCAGTTCTTC. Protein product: CASSQSGNSYNEQFF.

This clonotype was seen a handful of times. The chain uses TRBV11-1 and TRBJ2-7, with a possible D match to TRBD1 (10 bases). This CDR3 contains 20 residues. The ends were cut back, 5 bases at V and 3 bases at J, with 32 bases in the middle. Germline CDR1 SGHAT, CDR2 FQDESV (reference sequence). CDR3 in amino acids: CASSPGQGVVIAGAVYEQYF. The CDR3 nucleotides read TGTGCCAGCAGCCCCGGACAGGGGGTGGTGATAGCGGGAGCAGTCTACGAGCAGTACTTC. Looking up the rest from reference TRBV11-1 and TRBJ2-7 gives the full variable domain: EAEVAQSPRYKITEKSQAVAFWCDPISGHATLYWYRQILGQGPELLVQFQDESVVDDSQLPKDRFSAERLKGVDSTLKIQPAELGDSAMYLCASSPGQGVVIAGAVYEQYFGPGTRLTVT.

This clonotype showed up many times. CDR3 DNA: TGTGCCAGCAGCTCACAGAGGAACACTGAAGCTTTCTTT. Protein product: CASSSQRNTEAFF. The chain links TRBV7-2 to TRBJ1-1, with unresolved D. The CDR3 consists of 13 residues. Germline V lookup: CDR1 SGHTA, CDR2 FQGNSA. V was cut by 4 bases and J by 1 base, with 7 bases left in between.

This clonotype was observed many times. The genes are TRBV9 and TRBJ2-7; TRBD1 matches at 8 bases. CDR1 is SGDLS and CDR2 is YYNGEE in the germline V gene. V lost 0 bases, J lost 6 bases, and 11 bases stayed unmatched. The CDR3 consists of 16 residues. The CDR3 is CASSVADGQGWGEQYF. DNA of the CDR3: TGTGCCAGCAGCGTAGCCGACGGACAGGGTTGGGGCGAGCAGTACTTC. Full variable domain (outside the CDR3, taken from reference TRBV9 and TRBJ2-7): DSGVTQTPKHLITATGQRVTLRCSPRSGDLSVYWYQQSLDQGLQFLIQYYNGEERAKGNILERFSAQQFPDLHSELNLSSLELGDSALYFCASSVADGQGWGEQYFGPGTRLTVT.

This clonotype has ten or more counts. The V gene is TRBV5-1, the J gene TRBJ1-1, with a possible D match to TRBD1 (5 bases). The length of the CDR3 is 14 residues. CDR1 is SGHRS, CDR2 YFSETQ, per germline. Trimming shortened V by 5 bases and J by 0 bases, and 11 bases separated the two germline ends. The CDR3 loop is CASRSQGMNTEAFF. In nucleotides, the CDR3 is TGCGCCAGCAGATCTCAGGGAATGAACACTGAAGCTTTCTTT.

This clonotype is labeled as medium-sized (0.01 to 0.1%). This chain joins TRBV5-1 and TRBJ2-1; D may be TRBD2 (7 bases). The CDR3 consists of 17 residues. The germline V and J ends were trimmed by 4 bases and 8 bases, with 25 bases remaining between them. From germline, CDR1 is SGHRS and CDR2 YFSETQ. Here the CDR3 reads CASSTLARGRAGYEQFF. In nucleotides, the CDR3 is TGCGCCAGCAGCACACTTGCTAGGGGGAGGGCCGGTTATGAGCAGTTCTTC.

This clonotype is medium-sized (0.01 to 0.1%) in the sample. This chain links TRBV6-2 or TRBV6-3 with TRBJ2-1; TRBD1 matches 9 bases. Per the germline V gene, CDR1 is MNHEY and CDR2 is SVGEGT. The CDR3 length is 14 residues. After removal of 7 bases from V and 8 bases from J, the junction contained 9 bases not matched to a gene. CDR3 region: CASTTGQGRHEQFF. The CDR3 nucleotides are TGTGCCAGCACGACCGGACAGGGGAGACATGAGCAGTTCTTC.

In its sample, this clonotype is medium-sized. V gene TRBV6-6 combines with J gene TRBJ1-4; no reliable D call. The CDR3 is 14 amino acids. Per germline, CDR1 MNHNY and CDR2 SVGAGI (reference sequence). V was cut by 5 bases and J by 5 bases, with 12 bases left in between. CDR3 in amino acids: CASSHRETNEKLFF. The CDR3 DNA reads TGTGCCAGCAGTCACCGGGAGACAAATGAAAAACTGTTTTTT.

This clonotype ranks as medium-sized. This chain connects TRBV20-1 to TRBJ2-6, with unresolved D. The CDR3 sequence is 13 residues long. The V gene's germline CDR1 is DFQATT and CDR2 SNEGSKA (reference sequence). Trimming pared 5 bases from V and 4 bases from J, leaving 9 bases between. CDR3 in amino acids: CSADQGGANVLTF. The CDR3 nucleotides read TGCAGTGCTGACCAAGGAGGGGCCAACGTCCTGACTTTC.

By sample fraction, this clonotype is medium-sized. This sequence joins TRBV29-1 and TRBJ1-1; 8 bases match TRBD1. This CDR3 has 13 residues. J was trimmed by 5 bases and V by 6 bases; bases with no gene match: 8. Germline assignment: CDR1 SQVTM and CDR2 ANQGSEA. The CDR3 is CSVGGQVRTEAFF. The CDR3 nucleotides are TGCAGCGTCGGGGGACAGGTCCGAACTGAAGCTTTCTTT.

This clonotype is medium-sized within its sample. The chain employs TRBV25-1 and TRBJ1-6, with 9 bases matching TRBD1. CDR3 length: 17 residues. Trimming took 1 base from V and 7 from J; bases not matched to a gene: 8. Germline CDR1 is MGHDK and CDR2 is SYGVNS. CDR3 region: CASSEFLGTGRNSPLHF. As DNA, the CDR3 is TGTGCCAGCAGTGAATTTTTGGGGACAGGGAGAAATTCACCCCTCCACTTT. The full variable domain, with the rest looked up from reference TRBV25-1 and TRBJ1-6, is EADIYQTPRYLVIGTGKKITLECSQTMGHDKMYWYQQDPGMELHLIHYSYGVNSTEKGDLSSESTVSRIRTEHFPLTLESARPSHTSQYLCASSEFLGTGRNSPLHFGNGTRLTVT.

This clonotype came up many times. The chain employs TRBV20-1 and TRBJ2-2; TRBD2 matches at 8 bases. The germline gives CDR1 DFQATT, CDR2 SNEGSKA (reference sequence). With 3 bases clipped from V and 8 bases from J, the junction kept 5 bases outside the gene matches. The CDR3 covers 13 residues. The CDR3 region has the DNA TGCAGTGCTAGGAGTTTAGCGGGGGGGGAGCTGTTTTTT. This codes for CSARSLAGGELFF.

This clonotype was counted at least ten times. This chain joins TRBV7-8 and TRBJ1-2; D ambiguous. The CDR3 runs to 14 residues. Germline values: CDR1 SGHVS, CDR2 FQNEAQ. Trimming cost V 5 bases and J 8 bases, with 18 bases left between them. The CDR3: CASSPNAGPGGYTF. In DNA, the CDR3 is TGTGCCAGCAGCCCGAACGCCGGTCCGGGAGGCTACACCTTC.

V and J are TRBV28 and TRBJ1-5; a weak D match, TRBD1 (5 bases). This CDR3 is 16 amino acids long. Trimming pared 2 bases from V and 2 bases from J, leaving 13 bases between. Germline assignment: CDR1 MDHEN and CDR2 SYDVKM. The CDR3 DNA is TGTGCCAGCAGTTTAAATCTTGGGGGTGGCAATCAGCCCCAGCATTTT. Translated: CASSLNLGGGNQPQHF.